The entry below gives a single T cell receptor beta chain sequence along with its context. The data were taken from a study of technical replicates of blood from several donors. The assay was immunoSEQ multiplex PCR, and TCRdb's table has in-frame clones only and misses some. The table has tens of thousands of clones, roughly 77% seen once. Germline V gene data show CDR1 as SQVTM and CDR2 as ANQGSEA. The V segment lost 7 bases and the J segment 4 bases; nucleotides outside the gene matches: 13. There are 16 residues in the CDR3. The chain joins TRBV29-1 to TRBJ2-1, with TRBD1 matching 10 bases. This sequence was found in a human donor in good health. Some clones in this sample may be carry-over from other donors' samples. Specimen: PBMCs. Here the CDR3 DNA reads TGCAGCGCCGTCTCCCGGGACAGGGGTATTTACAATGAGCAGTTCTTC. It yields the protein CSAVSRDRGIYNEQFF.